This T cell receptor (beta chain) was captured by sequencing in a study of blood T cell repertoires in COVID-19. The wider study: Sources were T cells, B-cell-depleted T cells, or PBMCs; the material itself was cDNA or gDNA.

The V gene end was trimmed by 6 bases and the J gene end by 1 base; junction bases not matched to a gene: 4. Germline assignment: CDR1 LNHDA and CDR2 SQIVND (reference sequence). The CDR3 is 15 amino acids. In the original workflow: Counts of nucleated cells, estimated from reference gene primer amplification, were obtained. Method: immunoSEQ multiplex PCR; TCRdb's copy keeps in-frame clones and lacks some. D and trimming come from the DNA, and the V and J calls and clone size come from that table. The sample holds over 200,000 clones; around 83% are singletons and the top ten take approximately 6%. The TCR comes from an elderly man with acute or convalescent COVID-19. The source material was peripheral blood. The chain has TRBV19 and TRBJ2-7, with 12 bases that match TRBD2. CDR3 in amino acids: CASRRTSGASYEQYF. CDR3 nucleotides: TGTGCCAGTAGGAGGACTAGCGGGGCTTCCTACGAGCAGTACTTC.